This entry features one TCR beta chain sequence. The antigen remains undetermined. At collection, donors were nominally healthy, but unrecorded immune exposures were probable. This specimen belongs to a study of cytomegalovirus exposure and HLA in healthy donors. Study results and limitations: Upon later analysis, TCR association rates were observed to vary by HLA locus, being highest for DRB1 and lowest for HLA-C. CMV serostatus alone was available as immune exposure information.

Unmatched junction bases numbered 5, after V lost 5 bases and J lost 3 bases. This CDR3 is built from 16 residues. Germline-derived CDR1 and CDR2 are SGHDT and YYEEEE. Use of 60 Vbeta and 13 Jbeta primers characterized the PCR. Profiled with immunoSEQ multiplex PCR; TCRdb holds only in-frame clones, not every one. The sample has over 150,000 clones; 71% are singletons. The clonotype was recovered from a young woman in good health and CMV-seronegative. Sequencing used PBMCs. This rearrangement joins TRBV5-6 to TRBJ2-3; 14 bases align to TRBD2. In nucleotides, the CDR3 is TGTGCCAGCAGGTCCGGGACTAGCGGGAGTACAGATACGCAGTATTTT. It specifies CASRSGTSGSTDTQYF.